The 12 T cell receptor beta chains in this list originate from one sample, sequenced in a study of vaccination effects on CD4 cells after COVID-19 (dated by TCRdb to 2022 to 2024). Libraries were constructed by the immunoSEQ multiplex PCR assay. TCRdb holds this immuneACCESS table with in-frame rearrangements only. Some clones are missing; in checked studies, unresolved V genes explain under half, and the rest has no known cause. Here the sample has about 74,000 clones; about 74% occur a single time. Roughly 2% of the sample is taken by the ten largest. No antigen has been assigned to these receptors. After approximately 11 days of culture, CD4+ T cells were isolated with the EasySep CD4+ T cell isolation kit. Here the sequenced sample was CD4+ T cells from PBMCs cultured without peptide, taken before COVID-19 vaccination. These receptors all come from a human donor who received a COVID-19 vaccine.

This chain links TRBV29-1 with TRBJ2-2; D is ambiguous. V lost 4 bases to trimming and J lost 5 bases, with 8 bases between them. CDR3 length: 12 residues. CDR1 and CDR2 from the germline V gene are SQVTM and ANQGSEA. As DNA, the CDR3 is TGCAGCGTTGCTTGGGGAACCGGGGAGCTGTTTTTT. It codes for CSVAWGTGELFF.

The rearrangement joins TRBV4-1 to TRBJ2-6; D ambiguous. Trimming pared 2 bases from V and 2 bases from J, leaving 13 bases between. This CDR3 spans 17 amino acids. CDR1 and CDR2 (germline): MGHRA, YSYEKL. CDR3 loop: CASSQTPLTAGANVLTF. The CDR3, as DNA: TGCGCCAGCAGCCAAACGCCACTTACAGCTGGGGCCAACGTCCTGACTTTC.

This chain connects TRBV3-1 (or the pseudogene TRBV3-2) to TRBJ2-5; 7 bases match TRBD1. The V segment lost 1 base and the J segment 1 base; nucleotides outside the gene matches: 3. The germline gives CDR1 LGHDT, CDR2 YNNKEL (reference sequence). The CDR3 loop spans 15 amino acids. CDR3 sequence (DNA): TGTGCCAGCAGCCAAGCTACAGGGGCCCAAGAGACCCAGTACTTC. Translating gives CASSQATGAQETQYF.

The V and J genes are TRBV6-2 or TRBV6-3 and TRBJ2-4, with D possibly being TRBD1 (6 bases). V was pared by 3 bases and J by 5 bases, with 14 bases between. This CDR3 region has 15 residues. Germline CDR1 reads MNHEY; CDR2 reads SVGEGT. The CDR3 loop is CASSYQGKPQNIQYF. CDR3 in DNA: TGTGCCAGCAGTTATCAGGGGAAGCCTCAAAACATTCAGTACTTC.

The rearrangement uses TRBV30 and TRBJ1-3, with a weak D call TRBD1 (5 bases). From germline, CDR1 is GTSNPN and CDR2 SVGIG (reference sequence). V lost 0 bases, J lost 11 bases, and 11 bases lay in between. CDR3 length: 12 amino acids. The CDR3 loop reads CAWSVTDGPIYF. The CDR3 DNA reads TGTGCCTGGAGTGTGACAGACGGGCCCATATATTTT.

The rearrangement uses TRBV19 and TRBJ1-2, with a possible D match to TRBD1 (5 bases). Germline V CDR1 and CDR2: LNHDA, SQIVND (reference sequence). V shed 5 bases and J shed 2 bases, with 9 bases lying between them. This CDR3 contains 13 residues. CDR3 protein: CASSPTGNYGYTF. The CDR3 DNA is TGTGCCAGTAGTCCTACAGGAAACTATGGCTACACCTTC.

This chain joins TRBV10-1 and TRBJ2-2; D remains unclear. Germline CDR1 and CDR2: WNHNN and SYGVQD (reference sequence). V was cut by 3 bases and J by 4 bases, with 9 bases left in between. CDR3 length: 14 residues. DNA for the CDR3: TGCGCCAGCAGTGATCCCGGTAGCACCGGGGAGCTGTTTTTT. It yields the protein CASSDPGSTGELFF.

The rearrangement uses TRBV29-1 and TRBJ1-2, with TRBD1 identical over 8 bases. The CDR3 runs to 14 residues. V was clipped by 4 bases and J by 7 bases; unmatched bases: 11. CDR1 is SQVTM and CDR2 is ANQGSEA in the germline V gene. The CDR3 region has the DNA TGCAGCGTTGCCGAGGCCCAGGGGGCTGGTGGCTACACCTTC. Protein: CSVAEAQGAGGYTF. The whole variable domain, remainder taken from reference TRBV29-1 and TRBJ1-2, is SAVISQKPSRDICQRGTSLTIQCQVDSQVTMMFWYRQQPGQSLTLIATANQGSEATYESGFVIDKFPISRPNLTFSTLTVSNMSPEDSSIYLCSVAEAQGAGGYTFGSGTRLTVV.

A few counts support this clone. The chain uses TRBV20-1 and TRBJ2-3; possible D gene TRBD1, 5 bases. This CDR3 has 14 residues. The germline V gene encodes CDR1 DFQATT and CDR2 SNEGSKA (reference sequence). Trimming cost V 3 bases and J 4 bases, with 14 bases left between them. CDR3 bases: TGCAGTGCTAGTAACAGGATAGGTGCAGATACGCAGTATTTT. Its protein is CSASNRIGADTQYF.

V and J are TRBV29-1 and TRBJ2-2; 8 positions match TRBD1. V shed 4 bases, J shed 8 bases, and the junction held 9 bases outside the gene matches. Germline CDR1 and CDR2: SQVTM and ANQGSEA. The CDR3 is 14 residues long. The CDR3 DNA is TGCAGCGTTGCAGCCCAGGGGGCCTGGGGGGAGCTGTTTTTT. Amino acid sequence: CSVAAQGAWGELFF.

The chain employs TRBV19 and TRBJ2-2; 7 nucleotides match TRBD1. V shed 7 bases, J shed 3 bases, and the junction held 8 bases outside the gene matches. The CDR3 runs 15 residues. Germline V gives CDR1 LNHDA, CDR2 SQIVND (reference sequence). CDR3 DNA sequence: TGTGCCAGTACCGACAGGGAAGCGTACACCGGGGAGCTGTTTTTT. This gives the protein CASTDREAYTGELFF.

CDR3 sequence reads: CAISGKGINNSPLHF. In nucleotides, the CDR3 is TGTGCCATCAGTGGAAAGGGGATAAATAATTCACCCCTCCACTTT. The chain employs TRBV10-3 and TRBJ1-6; weak D call: TRBD1 (5 bases). CDR1 is ENHRY and CDR2 is SYGVKD in the germline V gene. The V end lost 4 bases, the J end lost 5 bases, and 12 bases lay between the germline ends. The CDR3 is made up of 15 amino acids.